This T cell receptor beta chain was obtained from a study of cytotoxic CD8 clonotypes in ibrutinib-treated CLL. Study as a whole: Ten to eleven relapsed/refractory, around 14 treatment-naive; some 18 IGHV unmutated.

This CDR3 is built from 16 residues. Unmatched junction bases numbered 14, after V lost 4 bases and J lost 6 bases. Germline CDR1 KGHSH, CDR2 LQKENI. About this clone: Its antigen is not identified.

The protocol was immunoSEQ multiplex PCR, while the TCRdb copy is restricted to in-frame clones and leaves out a portion. Among 130,000 to 150,000 clones listed, roughly three quarters were seen once. Broader study findings: The clonality rise at ibrutinib response reflected private clonotype expansion.

The TCR originated in a human donor with chronic lymphocytic leukemia. The sequencing here drew on PBMCs, taken after 12 months of ibrutinib treatment. The V gene is TRBV18, the J gene TRBJ2-7, with 8 bases matching TRBD2. This CDR3 is CASSRTTGVGRAEQYF. DNA for the CDR3: TGTGCCAGCTCACGAACGACGGGAGTCGGGAGGGCCGAGCAGTACTTC.